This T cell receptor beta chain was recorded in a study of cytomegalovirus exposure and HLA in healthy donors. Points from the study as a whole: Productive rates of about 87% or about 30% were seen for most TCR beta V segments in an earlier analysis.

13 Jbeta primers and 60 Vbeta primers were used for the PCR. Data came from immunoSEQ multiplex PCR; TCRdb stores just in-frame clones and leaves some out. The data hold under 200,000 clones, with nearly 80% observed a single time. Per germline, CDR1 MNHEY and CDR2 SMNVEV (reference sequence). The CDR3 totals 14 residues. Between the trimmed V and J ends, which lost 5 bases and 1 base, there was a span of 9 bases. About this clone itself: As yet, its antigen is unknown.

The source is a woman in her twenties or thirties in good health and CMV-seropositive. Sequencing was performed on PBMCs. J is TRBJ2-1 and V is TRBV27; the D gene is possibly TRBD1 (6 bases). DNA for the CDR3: TGTGCCAGCAGTCGGACAGTTTCCTACAATGAGCAGTTCTTC. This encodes CASSRTVSYNEQFF.